This T cell receptor beta chain was sequenced for a study of siplizumab effects on memory and regulatory T cells. Comment on this clone: Its target is not known. The sample carries other DNA sequences with the same CDR3.

Whole-study results and caveats: The naive T cell population seemed more diverse than memory cells and seemed a major contributor to the alloresponse. Relative to controls at less than 35%, mappable alloreactive CD4+ clones exhibited a mean Treg-derived proportion of less than 70% with siplizumab.

CDR3 length: 11 residues. Germline lookup yields CDR1 SGHAT and CDR2 FQNNGV. V lost 1 base and J lost 5, with 3 bases in between. The method was immunoSEQ multiplex PCR; TCRdb's version includes in-frame clones alone and lacks a portion of them. Altogether tens of thousands of clones are present, roughly 93% being singletons, with the ten largest covering 5% to 7%. What was sequenced was CD8+ T cells sorted from blood. This chain uses TRBV11-2 with TRBJ2-7; D remains ambiguous. The TCR comes from a human donor in good health. The CDR3 DNA reads TGTGCCAGCAGCTTAGGAAACGAGCAGTACTTC. Protein product: CASSLGNEQYF.